This record looks at one T cell receptor (beta chain) sequence and its context. This sample was taken from a study of control samples from healthy donors and cancer patients. The V gene lost 8 bases and the J gene lost 2 bases, with 11 bases spanning the gap. This CDR3 region has 13 residues. CDR1 and CDR2 (germline): MNHEY, SVGAGI. Sequenced by immunoSEQ multiplex PCR; TCRdb stores in-frame clones only, minus some. The table lists around 92,000 clones, around 80% of them singletons. This clonotype originated in a man in his 60s in good health. The rearrangement links TRBV6-5 to TRBJ2-3; D not resolved. The sequenced sample was blood. CDR3 protein: CASWAELTDTQYF. CDR3 nucleotide sequence: TGTGCCAGCTGGGCAGAACTCACAGATACGCAGTATTTT.